This TCR beta chain was retrieved from a study of cytomegalovirus exposure and HLA in healthy donors (dated 2017 in TCRdb). Turning to the overall study: An earlier analysis of roughly 610 of the donors reported around 280 Gb of sequence data and 95 million to 130 million unique TCR beta sequences obtained from about 170 million T cells. A later genetic analysis used genome-wide SNP genotypes for about 60% of the roughly 700 donors, treating that subset as a discovery cohort. Approximately 300 gigabases of sequencing data and about 92 million unique TCR sequences made up an early release that covered approximately 620 HLA-typed donors. Across about 370 genotyped donors of the cohort, an average of about 250,000 unique TCR beta nucleotide sequences per donor were sequenced, and roughly 17% of those sequences were non-productive. Among the approximately 430 genotyped donors, around 81% belonged to the genetic ancestry cluster associated with self-reported Caucasian donors. A later analysis re-examined previously published TCR beta repertoires from 610 or so donors and added high-resolution HLA genotyping to investigate patterns of TCR occurrence. The study aimed to test whether cataloging public T cell receptors could reveal signatures of past pathogen exposure. High-throughput TCR immunosequencing, statistical association of individual TCRs with disease status, and machine learning were combined to predict cytomegalovirus infection status. Using immunosequencing, the study profiled T cell repertoires from roughly 650 subjects and related those repertoires to cytomegalovirus serostatus. All discovery cohort repertoires had been generated using a single sequencing platform. In the later analysis, no new phenotypic data were used to find candidate immune exposures; instead, reliance was placed on TCR beta sequences and their occurrence across donors. Typing coverage varied by locus: roughly 629-640 donors for A, B, C, DRB1 and DQB1; about 520 for DQA1; more than 600 for DPA1; 400 to 480 for DPB1. An earlier analysis of around 640 of the donors used high-throughput TCR beta sequencing to judge whether each TCR beta V gene segment behaved as functional or pseudogenic. Donor age, sex, ethnicity and CMV serostatus were collected together with the repertoire data. A separate validation cohort of 100 to 150 different subjects was used in addition to the approximately 640-subject first cohort. HLA typing included class I and class II loci at four-digit resolution. Roughly five DR-DQ haplotypes were treated as single units for association and clustering because of strong linkage in the cohort.

To prepare the library, the immunoSEQ multiplex PCR assay was applied. The multiplex PCR relied on a mix of 60 forward primers for TCR Vbeta segments and 13 reverse primers for TCR Jbeta segments. Amplification of the CDR3 region of rearranged TCR beta genes was performed with a multiplex PCR assay on genomic DNA. The Illumina HiSeq System was used to sequence the amplified TCR beta libraries as 87-base-pair reads. Per the original workflow: In a later analysis, about 80 million unique TCR beta chains were counted across the roughly 670 repertoires, and about 10 million of these chains were shared by at least two donors. A nearest-neighbor algorithm error-corrected the raw reads and collapsed the reads into unique sequences, merging closely related sequences to remove PCR and sequencing errors. V, D and J gene segments were assigned by aligning CDR3 sequences to IMGT reference sequences. For a sequence to be retained, a match of at least six nucleotides was required to both a V gene segment and a J gene segment. A rearrangement was called productive if the CDR3 had no stop codons and remained in frame with V and J, and every other rearrangement was called non-productive. Following IMGT convention, CDR3 was defined as the stretch from the second conserved V-encoded cysteine to the conserved J-encoded phenylalanine. The earlier analysis of roughly 590 of the donors excluded sequences that lacked an unambiguous match to a single V gene segment. In an earlier analysis of around 590 of the donors, a V segment was called functional when productive rearrangements were above 56.7%, and segregating when the standard deviation between donors exceeded 5%. A statistical classification framework was built for diagnosing cytomegalovirus status from the catalog of TCR beta chain sequences. V and J gene assignment, in a later analysis, came from comparing TCR nucleotide sequences with IMGT/GENE-DB human TR gene sequences. Using the TCRdist pipeline, a later analysis assigned CDR3 sequences along with most-parsimonious VDJ recombination scenarios. A later analysis defined each TCR beta chain by its CDR3 amino acid sequence plus V-gene family, and excluded reads lacking a unique V-gene family. A later analysis removed several hundred highly shared, low-generation-probability nucleotide sequences to deal with suspected cross-contamination and a sequencing artifact. For each public chain, a later analysis derived a clonal expansion index from normalized ranks of inferred template counts within each repertoire. In a later analysis, generation probabilities were computed with a VDJ recombination model fitted to out-of-frame rearrangements, and the resulting probabilities were checked against IGoR. In a later analysis, hypergeometric tests were used to score TCR-TCR, TCR-HLA and TCR-CMV co-occurrence, with a repertoire-size bias correction applied to TCR pairs. In a later analysis, false discovery rates were estimated by permuting HLA or CMV assignments 20 times. In a later analysis, co-occurring TCRs were grouped using DBSCAN, and TCRdist sequence similarity was added for clustering within HLA-allele-positive subsets. Repertoires with fewer than 30,000 or more than 120,000 public chains were left out of co-occurrence clustering, as were about 5 repertoires with anomalous nucleotide sharing. This immuneACCESS table, as held by TCRdb, lists in-frame sequences with V and J called but not all clones. Of the missing ones, under half trace to an unresolved V gene in checked studies; the others have no known cause. V and J calls and clone size are as listed in that table; D and trimming were resolved from the DNA. The sample profile shows 200,000 or so clones; over 75% of them were found once. Jointly, the top ten make up about 0.094% of the sample.

As to this clone: The antigen it binds to is not known. Per-base quality was not reported, and no clone a single base away is much larger than it.

In total, roughly 710 healthy bone marrow donors made up the cohort. At the time of sampling, all cohort members were nominally healthy, though unrecorded immune exposures were likely present. The donor tested CMV seronegative, placing the donor among the 300 to 450 seronegative members of the cohort. A peripheral blood sample was collected from each donor, and TCR beta sequencing was performed on peripheral blood mononuclear cells. The Qiagen DNeasy Blood Extraction Kit was used to extract genomic DNA from the blood cell samples. Results and caveats for the whole study, not just this receptor: While some public TCRs were present in many individuals, most TCR sequences turned up only very rarely across donors. When HLA alleles, especially DR and DQ, strongly co-occurred, TCR associations were difficult to assign to individual alleles. In both the original and validation cohorts, the classifier was reported to diagnose cytomegalovirus status with high specificity and sensitivity. A later analysis associated 16,951 TCR beta sequences with specific HLA alleles at a false discovery rate of 0.05. In a later analysis, most CMV-associated TCR beta chains were found to appear HLA-restricted, with HLA associations seemingly driven largely by CMV exposure. Some IMGT-functional V segments, including TRBV6-2 and TRBV6-3, could not be distinguished by the 87-base-pair reads and were therefore excluded. A group of highly shared sequence variants was considered likely to be a technical artifact of the sequencing pipeline. A further reported finding was that TCR beta sequences accurately predicted the HLA-A and HLA-B alleles for most subjects in the first cohort. Broadly in line with IMGT annotations, most TCR beta V segments showed up in productive rearrangements about 87% or about 30% of the time in an earlier analysis of roughly 590 of the donors. Linkage disequilibrium might explain the correlated functional status among segregating V segments, but an unknown experimental factor could not be excluded. Because HLA typing was missing for some donors at each locus, association tests included only the typed subset. In a later genetic analysis, a missense DCLRE1C variant was associated with V-gene and J-gene trimming of TCR beta chains, and the association was replicated in an independent cohort. In a later analysis, the rate of TCR association differed among HLA loci, with DRB1 alleles having the most associated TCRs and HLA-C alleles having the fewest. This cohort had only TCR beta chains sequenced, and the lack of alpha or paired-chain data limited which features could be detected. The authors suggested that the approach could potentially be generalized to other disease states and immunological phenotypes. CMV serostatus was the only immune exposure information available for the cohort. A later analysis found that HLA-associated TCR beta chains were more clonally expanded and had lower generation probabilities than equally common non-associated chains. Presence/absence analyses assumed roughly uniform sequencing depth across donors, an assumption that may not hold. Because counts were too low, 15 to 20 rarely observed V segments, including chromosome 9 orphons, were left out of the earlier analysis of 587 of the donors. A later analysis reported that several top co-occurrence clusters appeared linked to parvovirus B19, influenza, CMV and Epstein-Barr virus. In a later genetic analysis, fewer N-insertions in productive TCRs were reported among donors in an Asian-associated ancestry cluster than the roughly 700-donor mean. In the study, around 160 TCR beta chains were listed as associated with cytomegalovirus. In vitro tests confirmed that a few of the cytomegalovirus-associated TCR beta chains recognize cytomegalovirus antigens.

The CDR3, from cysteine to phenylalanine, totals 12 residues. Only the CDR3 portion is preserved as DNA: 36 bases, with reading frame beginning at the first base. Trimming at the junction amounts to 1 base on V and 4 bases on J, and the germline ends lie 5 bases apart. The germline V gene encodes CDR1 SGHDN and CDR2 FVKESK. The sequence is built from TRBV14 and TRBJ2-7; TRBD2 is a possible D gene, resting on 5 matching bases. This receptor was identified in a boy between 2 and 10 years old in good health and CMV-seronegative. The specimen sequenced was PBMCs. The DNA sequence is as follows: TGTGCCAGCAGCCAAGGAGGGTACGAGCAGTACTTC. Its product reads: CASSQGGYEQYF.